The 3 T cell receptor beta chains presented below share a single source sample, sequenced in a study of cytomegalovirus exposure and HLA in healthy donors. This table comes from immunoSEQ multiplex PCR, and its TCRdb copy is limited to in-frame clones, with some not included. The sample shows tens of thousands of clones, about 96% of them seen only once. The source material was PBMCs. The receptors here all came from a man between 18 and 29 years old in good health and CMV-seronegative.

The chain recombines TRBV4-1 with TRBJ2-3, with 8 nucleotides matching TRBD1. The CDR3 is 15 amino acids. Trimming cost V 1 base and J 5 bases; bases outside gene matches: 5. The V gene's germline CDR1 is MGHRA and CDR2 YSYEKL. The CDR3 protein is CASSQGVQGGDTQYF. The CDR3 DNA sequence: TGCGCCAGCAGCCAAGGAGTACAGGGGGGAGATACGCAGTATTTT.

The rearrangement joins TRBV11-2 to TRBJ1-1; D ambiguous. The CDR3 is made up of 14 amino acids. The V and J ends lost 6 bases and 5 bases respectively, with 16 bases between them. The germline CDR1 and CDR2 sequences are SGHAT and FQNNGV. The CDR3 region is CASRPGAGRTEAFF. CDR3 sequence (DNA): TGTGCCAGCAGACCGGGCGCCGGGAGGACTGAAGCTTTCTTT.

The chain joins TRBV27 to TRBJ2-7; D possibly corresponds to TRBD2 (7 bases). Trimming shortened V by 3 bases and J by 2 bases, and 11 bases separated the two germline ends. The CDR3 loop spans 14 amino acids. Germline CDR1 is MNHEY and CDR2 is SMNVEV (reference sequence). The CDR3 sequence is CASSFRRGPYEQYF. Here the CDR3 DNA reads TGTGCCAGCAGTTTTCGGCGGGGGCCCTACGAGCAGTACTTC.